The 20 T cell receptor beta chains below were found in one sample sequenced in a study of T cell responses to AZD1222 COVID-19 vaccine (dated by TCRdb to about 2021). The library was generated by the immunoSEQ multiplex PCR assay. TCRdb obtained this table from immuneACCESS and retained in-frame rearrangements with V and J assigned. These tables miss some clones; where compared with another copy, unresolved V genes account for less than half of the shortfall, and the remainder is unexplained. This sample is represented by about 120,000 clones; about 90% of them were singletons. 11% to 15% of the sample goes to the ten largest clones. Per the publication, the time point label means: baseline before first vaccination. Here the sequenced sample was peripheral blood, taken on day 0 of AZD1222 vaccination. Source of these receptors: an adult in good health.

The chain recombines TRBV28 with TRBJ1-4; 7 bases fit TRBD1. This CDR3 region has 15 residues. The germline gives CDR1 MDHEN, CDR2 SYDVKM. J was trimmed by 8 bases and V by 5 bases; bases with no gene match: 11. CDR3 amino acids: CASSKTSRGGEKLFF. Here the CDR3 DNA reads TGTGCCAGCAGTAAAACCTCCAGGGGGGGGGAAAAACTGTTTTTT.

The rearrangement joins TRBV7-8 to TRBJ1-2, with D possibly TRBD1 on 5 matching bases. V lost 3 bases and J 8 bases, leaving 16 bases between the germline ends. Germline-derived CDR1 and CDR2 are SGHVS and FQNEAQ. CDR3 length equals 14 residues. DNA of the CDR3: TGTGCCAGCAGCTTTTGGGACGGTCCCGGAGGCTACACCTTC. This translates into CASSFWDGPGGYTF.

The V and J genes are TRBV7-2 and TRBJ1-6; TRBD1 might be the D (6 bases). This CDR3 contains 17 residues. Germline V gives CDR1 SGHTA, CDR2 FQGNSA. V was shortened by 5 bases and J by 0 bases, with 14 bases between the two germline ends. CDR3 region: CASSLDSPTSYNSPLHF. Written as DNA, the CDR3 is TGTGCCAGCAGCCTGGACAGCCCGACCTCCTATAATTCACCCCTCCACTTT.

The chain links TRBV4-3 to TRBJ2-7; TRBD2 aligns across 8 bases. This CDR3 is built from 17 residues. The J segment lost 7 bases and the V segment lost 0 bases, leaving 14 bases of the junction unmatched. Germline assignment: CDR1 LGHNA and CDR2 YSLEER. CDR3 in amino acids: CASSQDLSGGARGEQYF. Written as DNA, the CDR3 is TGCGCCAGCAGCCAAGATCTGTCGGGAGGGGCCCGGGGGGAGCAGTACTTC.

This chain joins TRBV5-6 and TRBJ1-2; the match to TRBD1 covers 7 bases. V was clipped by 2 bases and J by 12 bases; unmatched bases: 10. The CDR3 runs to 13 residues. Germline V gives CDR1 SGHDT, CDR2 YYEEEE. The CDR3, as DNA: TGTGCCAGCAGCTTCGAGGCGATACAGGGGAACACCTTC. As protein: CASSFEAIQGNTF.

This sequence joins TRBV27 and TRBJ1-5, with 8 bases identical to TRBD1. CDR3 size: 14 residues. Germline V CDR1 and CDR2: MNHEY, SMNVEV (reference sequence). With 3 bases clipped from V and 2 bases from J, the junction kept 0 bases outside the gene matches. CDR3 residues: CASSLTGGNQPQHF. CDR3 in DNA: TGTGCCAGCAGTTTGACAGGGGGCAATCAGCCCCAGCATTTT.

The V call is TRBV7-9, the J call TRBJ2-1, with D possibly TRBD1 on 6 matching bases. This CDR3 is built from 14 residues. Germline assignment: CDR1 SEHNR and CDR2 FQNEAQ (reference sequence). V was clipped by 4 bases and J by 5 bases, with 12 bases between them. CDR3 in DNA: TGTGCCAGCAGCTACACAGGGCCCAACAATGAGCAGTTCTTC. Amino acids: CASSYTGPNNEQFF.

The chain employs TRBV18 and TRBJ1-4; D is unclear. This CDR3 is 15 amino acids long. Deletions cut 6 bases from V and 7 bases from J, with 18 bases between. Looked up from germline, CDR1 is KGHSH and CDR2 is LQKENI. The CDR3 DNA sequence: TGTGCCAGCTCCCGGTTTAACCAGGCGGGTGAAAAACTGTTTTTT. Residues: CASSRFNQAGEKLFF.

This sequence joins TRBV11-3 and TRBJ2-5, with a weak D call TRBD2 (6 bases). Germline CDR1 is SGHNT and CDR2 is YENEEA. V was shortened by 4 bases and J by 5 bases, with 11 bases between the two germline ends. The CDR3 is made up of 13 amino acids. For the CDR3, the DNA is TGTGCCAGCAGCTCGTATGGGAGGGAGACCCAGTACTTC. It is translated as CASSSYGRETQYF.

This clone was recorded once. This sequence joins TRBV7-2 and TRBJ1-1, with 7 bases that match TRBD1. The CDR3 totals 14 residues. Trimming cost V 4 bases and J 4 bases; bases outside gene matches: 6. In germline, CDR1 is SGHTA, CDR2 FQGNSA. The CDR3 DNA sequence: TGTGCCAGCAGCTACTTACAGGGGTCCACTGAAGCTTTCTTT. As protein: CASSYLQGSTEAFF.

This clone was seen more than once but under ten times. The chain carries TRBV19 and TRBJ2-5; 9 bases match TRBD2. The CDR3 covers 15 residues. J was trimmed by 2 bases and V by 5 bases; bases with no gene match: 6. Germline V gene data show CDR1 as LNHDA and CDR2 as SQIVND (reference sequence). CDR3 sequence reads: CASSPGLARQETQYF. CDR3 DNA: TGTGCCAGTAGTCCTGGACTAGCGCGGCAAGAGACCCAGTACTTC.

The J gene is TRBJ1-1, the V gene TRBV4-3; the D is unclear. This CDR3 spans 15 amino acids. Trimming removed 0 bases from V and 1 base from J, with 9 bases in between. The germline V gene has CDR1 LGHNA and CDR2 YSLEER. CDR3: CASSQDPSANTEAFF. The DNA for the CDR3 is TGCGCCAGCAGCCAAGATCCTAGCGCGAACACTGAAGCTTTCTTT.

The sample holds one count of this clone. The chain uses TRBV6-1 and TRBJ1-6, with D possibly matching TRBD1 (5 bases). V dropped 10 bases and J dropped 2 bases, with 15 bases sitting between them. This CDR3 comprises 15 residues. Germline lookup yields CDR1 MNHNS and CDR2 SASEGT. CDR3 protein: CAIRDGAAYNSPLHF. The CDR3 coding sequence is TGTGCCATCCGGGACGGAGCAGCCTATAATTCACCCCTCCACTTT.

Concerning this clone itself: Other DNA sequences from this sample encode an identical CDR3 as well. The chain couples TRBV28 to TRBJ2-7; 9 nucleotides align to TRBD1. CDR1 MDHEN and CDR2 SYDVKM come from the germline V gene. CDR3 length equals 14 residues. Losses at the gene ends were 3 bases for V and 3 bases for J; bases not matched to a gene: 3. CDR3 in amino acids: CASSFPGQGYEQYF. The CDR3 DNA reads TGTGCCAGCAGTTTCCCGGGACAGGGCTACGAGCAGTACTTC.

The CDR3 nucleotides read TGTGCCAGTAATTTGGGGAGAAGCTCCTACAATGAGCAGTTCTTC. Translating gives CASNLGRSSYNEQFF. This chain links TRBV19 with TRBJ2-1, with D possibly being TRBD2 (5 bases). Trimming left V 7 bases short and J 0 bases short, with 13 bases between. The CDR3 covers 15 residues. The V gene's germline CDR1 is LNHDA and CDR2 SQIVND (reference sequence).

The chain employs TRBV28 and TRBJ2-2, with 12 bases identical to TRBD2. The V segment lost 2 bases and the J segment 0 bases; nucleotides outside the gene matches: 19. Germline assignment: CDR1 MDHEN and CDR2 SYDVKM. This CDR3 is 23 amino acids long. DNA for the CDR3: TGTGCCAGCAGTTTAAGTGCTAGCGGGAGGGCTATACCGCTTCCTTCGAACACCGGGGAGCTGTTTTTT. Translating gives CASSLSASGRAIPLPSNTGELFF.

This chain joins TRBV7-2 and TRBJ2-5, with D tentatively TRBD1 or TRBD2 (5 bases each). This CDR3 spans 15 amino acids. Trimming took 8 bases from V and 2 from J, leaving 18 bases between them. The germline V gene encodes CDR1 SGHTA and CDR2 FQGNSA. The CDR3 loop is CASSHIEGWQETQYF. CDR3 coding DNA: TGTGCCAGCTCTCATATCGAGGGGTGGCAAGAGACCCAGTACTTC.

The chain links TRBV7-8 to TRBJ2-7, with 9 bases matching TRBD2. Germline V gives CDR1 SGHVS, CDR2 FQNEAQ. The CDR3 is 16 amino acids. J was trimmed by 1 base and V by 1 base; bases with no gene match: 5. CDR3 nucleotide sequence: TGTGCCAGCAGCTTAGGTTCGCTAGCGGGATCCTACGAGCAGTACTTC. Protein: CASSLGSLAGSYEQYF.

V and J are TRBV2 and TRBJ2-3; no firm D call. CDR1 and CDR2 from the germline V gene are SNHLY and FYNNEI. Trimming took off 8 bases at V and 2 bases at J, with 17 bases between the two ends. This CDR3 has 15 residues. Here the CDR3 DNA reads TGTGCCAGCCAATACTTAACCAAAACCACAGATACGCAGTATTTT. This codes for CASQYLTKTTDTQYF.

The rearrangement uses TRBV28 and TRBJ1-5; D not resolved. Germline loops: CDR1 MDHEN, CDR2 SYDVKM. The CDR3 consists of 14 residues. Trimming removed 6 bases from V and 4 bases from J, with 13 bases in between. The CDR3, as DNA: TGTGCCAGCAGGGGTGCAGGTAGAAATCAGCCCCAGCATTTT. It specifies CASRGAGRNQPQHF. The variable domain in full, completed from reference TRBV28 and TRBJ1-5, reads DVKVTQSSRYLVKRTGEKVFLECVQDMDHENMFWYRQDPGLGLRLIYFSYDVKMKEKGDIPEGYSVSREKKERFSLILESASTNQTSMYLCASRGAGRNQPQHFGDGTRLSIL.